The rows below give T cell receptor beta chains drawn from one sample of a study of beta chain features in type 1 diabetes. This table comes from immunoSEQ multiplex PCR, and its TCRdb copy is limited to in-frame clones, with some not included. The sample carries 130,000 to 150,000 clones, 6.9% recorded once. Sequencing was done on a sample of central memory CD4+ T cells from blood. These receptors all stem from a woman in her thirties in good health. Both conserved end residues are part of each CDR3. The D gene is left open where the match is weak. Not all rows give a size; the values are once, few, many and, for expanded clones, a class.

TRBV27	13	TRBJ1-2	NA	TRBD1	CASRTTGVDGYTF	TGTGCCAGCAGGACAACAGGGGTAGATGGCTACACCTTC
TRBV4-3	17	TRBJ2-5	NA	TRBD2	CASSLHTSSGGTETQYF	TGCGCCAGCAGCTTACACACTTCTAGCGGGGGGACGGAGACCCAGTACTTC
TRBV19	14	TRBJ2-7	NA	NA	CASSRGHRIYEQYF	TGTGCCAGTAGTAGGGGACATCGGATCTACGAGCAGTACTTC
TRBV4-3	15	TRBJ1-2	few	NA	CASSQEGQTNYGYTF	TGCGCCAGCAGCCAAGAGGGCCAGACTAACTATGGCTACACCTTC
TRBV4-2	15	TRBJ1-5	NA	NA	CASSQEGRTDQPQHF	TGTGCCAGCAGCCAAGAGGGCAGGACTGATCAGCCCCAGCATTTT
TRBV29-1	11	TRBJ1-2	NA	NA	CSVDGRGGYTF	TGCAGCGTTGATGGGAGGGGTGGCTACACCTTC
TRBV28	15	TRBJ1-1	NA	TRBD1	CASSFRDRASTEAFF	TGTGCCAGCAGTTTCCGGGACAGGGCGAGCACTGAAGCTTTCTTT
TRBV2	14	TRBJ1-5	NA	TRBD1	CASSEATGDQPQHF	TGTGCCAGCAGTGAAGCGACAGGGGATCAGCCCCAGCATTTT
TRBV5-6	18	TRBJ2-7	many	TRBD2	CASSPAGLAGDMTYEQYF	TGTGCCAGCAGCCCGGCAGGGCTAGCGGGAGATATGACCTACGAGCAGTACTTC
TRBV19	17	TRBJ2-3	few	TRBD1	CASSEAGQGFRTDTQYF	TGTGCCAGTAGTGAAGCGGGACAGGGGTTTCGAACAGATACGCAGTATTTT
TRBV5-1	15	TRBJ2-3	NA	TRBD2	CASSLTSGSTDTQYF	TGCGCCAGCAGCTTGACTAGCGGGAGCACAGATACGCAGTATTTT
TRBV6-5	14	TRBJ2-1	NA	NA	CASSTTTGYNEQFF	TGTGCCAGCAGTACAACGACAGGATACAATGAGCAGTTCTTC
TRBV6-1	10	TRBJ2-7	NA	NA	CASSYRKQYF	TGTGCCAGCAGTTACAGGAAGCAGTACTTC
TRBV23-1	16	TRBJ2-3	NA	TRBD1	CASSQQWTGGADTQYF	TGCGCCAGCAGCCAGCAATGGACAGGGGGCGCAGATACGCAGTATTTT
TRBV7-2	14	TRBJ1-2	many	NA	CASSLGAYGYGYTF	TGTGCCAGCAGCTTAGGGGCGTATGGCTATGGCTACACCTTC
TRBV6-5	13	TRBJ2-7	many	TRBD1	CASSSRQGYEQYF	TGTGCCAGCAGTTCCCGACAGGGCTACGAGCAGTACTTC
TRBV4-1	17	TRBJ2-2	NA	TRBD1	CASSQEWGTENTGELFF	TGCGCCAGCAGCCAAGAATGGGGGACAGAGAACACCGGGGAGCTGTTTTTT
TRBV28	16	TRBJ2-4	NA	NA	CASSHRDLGAKNIQYF	TGTGCCAGCAGCCACCGGGACTTAGGAGCCAAAAACATTCAGTACTTC
TRBV5-8	14	TRBJ2-4	few	NA	CASSLRGGKNIQYF	TGTGCCAGCAGCTTGAGGGGAGGCAAAAACATTCAGTACTTC
TRBV18	16	TRBJ2-3	NA	NA	CASSRTQGSGTDTQYF	TGTGCCAGCTCACGAACACAGGGATCGGGCACAGATACGCAGTATTTT
TRBV29-1	12	TRBJ2-7	NA	NA	CSVEAGSYEQYF	TGCAGCGTTGAGGCAGGTTCCTACGAGCAGTACTTC
TRBV7-3	15	TRBJ2-1	NA	TRBD1	CASSLGQGGSGEQFF	TGTGCCAGCAGCTTAGGACAGGGGGGGTCGGGTGAGCAGTTCTTC
TRBV7-3	12	TRBJ2-1	NA	NA	CASSAPQNEQFF	TGTGCCAGCAGCGCCCCTCAGAATGAGCAGTTCTTC
TRBV4-3	12	TRBJ2-1	few	NA	CASSPRRRGPFF	TGCGCCAGCAGCCCGCGACGGAGAGGGCCGTTCTTC
TRBV5-4	15	TRBJ1-2	few	NA	CASTKSNHGDYGYTF	TGTGCCAGCACCAAATCAAACCACGGAGACTATGGCTACACCTTC
TRBV7-6	13	TRBJ2-1	NA	NA	CASSLRLANEQFF	TGTGCCAGCAGCTTAAGGCTAGCGAATGAGCAGTTCTTC
TRBV2	16	TRBJ1-2	few	NA	CARASPERRFNYGYTF	TGTGCCAGAGCATCCCCCGAGAGGCGATTCAACTATGGCTACACCTTC
TRBV2	15	TRBJ1-4	NA	TRBD1	CASSSEGAANEKLFF	TGTGCCAGCAGTTCCGAGGGGGCAGCTAATGAAAAACTGTTTTTT
TRBV11-3	15	TRBJ2-1	once	NA	CASSLREARYNEQFF	TGTGCCAGCAGCTTGAGGGAGGCCCGGTATAATGAGCAGTTCTTC
TRBV20-1	9	TRBJ2-7	few	NA	CSEHYEQYF	TGCAGTGAGCACTACGAGCAGTACTTC